This T cell receptor (beta chain) is drawn from a study of regulatory T cells. A remark on this clone: The antigen remains unidentified.

Study observations and caveats: Patient repertoires had restricted TRB V-J pairs and skewed V and J usage, most in Tregs. Hydrophobic residues at CDR3 positions 6 and 7 were enriched in conventional CD4+ T cells of CD3G-deficient patients.

Primers: 52 TRBV forward and 13 TRBJ reverse. Clones were sequenced by immunoSEQ multiplex PCR, and TCRdb holds only the in-frame ones, with some missing. The repertoire holds 25,000 to 35,000 clones, with 85% to 95% as singletons. Per germline, CDR1 KGHSH and CDR2 LQKENI. There are 13 residues in the CDR3. With V trimmed by 1 base and J by 6 bases, 2 bases remained unmatched. Sequenced input: conventional CD4+ T cells sorted from blood. The sequence was collected from a person under 35 with CD3G deficiency. V gene TRBV18 combines with J gene TRBJ1-2; TRBD1 agrees at 7 bases. Here the CDR3 reads CASSPRDSHGYTF. The DNA of the CDR3 is TGTGCCAGCTCACCACGGGACAGCCATGGCTACACCTTC. The complete variable domain, with remaining parts taken from reference TRBV18 and TRBJ1-2, reads NAGVMQNPRHLVRRRGQEARLRCSPMKGHSHVYWYRQLPEEGLKFMVYLQKENIIDESGMPKERFSAEFPKEGPSILRIQQVVRGDSAAYFCASSPRDSHGYTFGSGTRLTVV.